This is a list of T cell receptor beta chains from one sample in a study of T cell repertoires in cytomegalovirus infection. Using its own MiXCR run on the reads, TCRdb lists one record per CDR3 protein. The sample includes approximately 50,000 distinct CDR3 sequences, around a fifth seen only once; the top ten take roughly 60%. No antigen has been identified for these receptors. The specimen comprised CD8+ T cells from cultured PBMCs, sampled from culture after CMV antigen stimulation. The receptors were sampled from a human donor in good health (CMV status not recorded). Some clones in this sample may be carry-over from other donors' samples. CDR3s include the opening cysteine and the closing phenylalanine or tryptophan. A D gene is named only where the DNA matches it firmly. Clone size, where shown, is once, few, many, or a class for clones that have expanded.

TGTGCCAGCAGCCCCTATCCGCTTCCGCAGGGTCAGGGCACAGATACGCAGTATTTT CASSPYPLPQGQGTDTQYF TRBJ2-3 NA once TRBV5-5
TGTGCCAGCAGTGGGGGGACAGCTAGCAATCAGCCCCAGCATTTT CASSGGTASNQPQHF TRBJ1-5 TRBD1 few TRBV7-9
TGTGCCAGCAGTGCGGGGGGCGACACCGGGGAGCTGTTTTTT CASSAGGDTGELFF TRBJ2-2 NA few TRBV25-1
TGTGCCAGCAGCCCACAGGTCGGGAATGAAAAACTGTTTTTT CASSPQVGNEKLFF TRBJ1-4 NA many TRBV7-2
TGTGCCAGCAGTTTCTCGGGCGGCGTCTATGGCTACACCTTC CASSFSGGVYGYTF TRBJ1-2 NA few TRBV27
TGTGCCAGCAGTCTCGGGACTAGAGGCTACGAGCAGTACTTC CASSLGTRGYEQYF TRBJ2-7 TRBD2 NA TRBV28
TGTGCCAGCAGTTACTCGGCGGGAGTAACCTACGAGCAGTACTTC CASSYSAGVTYEQYF TRBJ2-7 TRBD2 few TRBV6-6
TGTGCCAGCAGCCGCAACACAGATACGCAGTATTTT CASSRNTDTQYF TRBJ2-3 NA NA TRBV14
TGTGCCAGCAGTTACATCGCGGGAGGATGGGAGACCCAGTACTTC CASSYIAGGWETQYF TRBJ2-5 TRBD2 NA TRBV6-2/TRBV6-3
TGTGCCAGCAGCTTAGGACTACGAGAGACCCAGTACTTC CASSLGLRETQYF TRBJ2-5 NA NA TRBV7-3
TGTGCCAGCAGCAATCCCGGCGGGAACACTGAAGCTTTCTTT CASSNPGGNTEAFF TRBJ1-1 NA NA TRBV9
TGTGCCAGCAGCGTAGAGGATAGCTCCTACAATGAGCAGTTCTTC CASSVEDSSYNEQFF TRBJ2-1 NA many TRBV9
TGTGCCAGCAGCTTTTTTTCAGCGGGAGGACCCAACTACGAGCAGTACTTC CASSFFSAGGPNYEQYF TRBJ2-7 TRBD2 NA TRBV11-2
TGTGCCAGCAGTTCCTTTAACACTGAAGCTTTCTTT CASSSFNTEAFF TRBJ1-1 NA few TRBV27
TGTGCCAGCAGCTCGACTCCCACCAATGAGCAGTTCTTC CASSSTPTNEQFF TRBJ2-1 NA NA TRBV7-9
TGTGCCAGCAGCCCCCGAGGGAACTACAATGAGCAGTTCTTC CASSPRGNYNEQFF TRBJ2-1 NA few TRBV11-1
TGTGCCAGCCGTCAGACAGGGTATGGCTACACCTTC CASRQTGYGYTF TRBJ1-2 TRBD1 few TRBV12-3/TRBV12-4
TGTGCCAGCAGGGAGAGTAGGGATCAGCCCCAGCATTTT CASRESRDQPQHF TRBJ1-5 NA NA TRBV12-3/TRBV12-4
TGTGCCAGCAGCAAACCGGGACAGGGATACGAGCAGTACTTC CASSKPGQGYEQYF TRBJ2-7 TRBD1 NA TRBV7-9
TGTGCCAGCAGCTCCGGGAGGGCCGATGAGCAGTTCTTC CASSSGRADEQFF TRBJ2-1 TRBD2 few TRBV7-8
TGTGCCAGCAGCCCTTTTATCGGACAGAGAAACTATGGCTACACCTTC CASSPFIGQRNYGYTF TRBJ1-2 NA NA TRBV7-2
TGTGCCAGCAGTCCTCGGGACAGGGGGCCTGACTATGGCTACACCTTC CASSPRDRGPDYGYTF TRBJ1-2 TRBD1 NA TRBV2
TGTGCCAGCAGCTCCGGGGGACAGGGAGCAGAGACCCAGTACTTC CASSSGGQGAETQYF TRBJ2-5 TRBD1 many TRBV7-2
TGTGCCAGCAGGCTCCCGGGACACCCTCAAGAGACCCAGTACTTC CASRLPGHPQETQYF TRBJ2-5 NA NA TRBV7-2
TGTGCCAGCAGCTTATCCCCACCCTCGCCCCAAGAGACCCAGTACTTC CASSLSPPSPQETQYF TRBJ2-5 NA many TRBV7-2
TGTGCCAGCGGGCTGACAGCGAACACCGGGGAGCTGTTTTTT CASGLTANTGELFF TRBJ2-2 NA few TRBV7-2
TGTGCCAGCAATGGCGGGACAGGGAGCGGAAACACCATATATTTT CASNGGTGSGNTIYF TRBJ1-3 TRBD1 once TRBV9
TGCGCCAGCAGCGCCACAGGGGGAGGAAATCAGCCCCAGCATTTT CASSATGGGNQPQHF TRBJ1-5 TRBD1 few TRBV4-3
TGTGCCAGCAGCTTTGGGGACAGGGCCTACAATGAGCAGTTCTTC CASSFGDRAYNEQFF TRBJ2-1 TRBD1 few TRBV7-8
TGTGCCAGCAGTTTATCCCGTCCCTCCCCCTACGAGGAGTACTTC CASSLSRPSPYEEYF TRBJ2-7 NA few TRBV27
TGTGCCATCAGTGAGCCCAAAACAGTGCCCAACTATGGCTACACCTTC CAISEPKTVPNYGYTF TRBJ1-2 NA NA TRBV10-3